Listed below are T cell receptor beta chains from one sample, sequenced in a study of blood T cells in healthy people across ages. From the 5' RACE reads, TCRdb called clonotypes with MiXCR, one entry per CDR3 protein. The sample yields some 1.7 million distinct CDR3 sequences, 28% seen once. The sequencing sample was made of blood. All receptors come from a woman aged 25-40 years in good health. The CDR3 runs from the conserved cysteine through the conserved F or W. Fields, in order: V gene, D gene, clone size, J gene, CDR3 protein, CDR3 DNA. A D gene is named only where the DNA matches it firmly. Where a row states a size, it is once, few, many or the class of an expanded clone; other rows omit it.

TRBV2	NA	few	TRBJ1-2	CASTALSMNYGYTF	TGTGCCAGCACGGCCCTCAGTATGAACTATGGCTACACCTTC
TRBV10-3	NA	once	TRBJ2-4	CAISELSQAGIQYF	TGTGCCATCAGTGAATTATCGCAGGCCGGCATTCAGTACTTC
TRBV3-1	NA	NA	TRBJ1-1	CASSQDMGNTEAFF	TGTGCCAGCAGCCAAGATATGGGGAACACTGAAGCTTTCTTT
TRBV6-5	NA	NA	TRBJ2-7	CASPQRHADEQYF	TGTGCCAGCCCACAAAGGCACGCTGACGAGCAGTACTTC
TRBV21-1	NA	NA	TRBJ2-5	CASKLGQVGQETQYF	TGTGCCAGCAAATTGGGACAGGTGGGGCAAGAGACCCAGTACTTC
TRBV20-1	NA	NA	TRBJ2-3	CSAFLDSDTQYF	TGCAGTGCTTTTCTGGACTCGGATACGCAGTATTTT
TRBV9	TRBD2	NA	TRBJ2-1	CASSPEISGSNEQFF	TGTGCCAGCAGCCCAGAGATCAGCGGGAGCAATGAGCAGTTCTTC
TRBV5-1	TRBD1	once	TRBJ1-1	CASSLADRVEAFF	TGCGCCAGCAGCTTGGCTGACAGGGTTGAAGCTTTCTTT
TRBV5-5	NA	few	TRBJ1-1	CASSLEEMETEAFF	TGTGCCAGCAGCTTGGAAGAGATGGAGACTGAAGCTTTCTTT
TRBV2	NA	NA	TRBJ1-1	CASSEWATAEAFF	TGTGCCAGCAGTGAATGGGCTACCGCTGAAGCTTTCTTT
TRBV20-1	NA	NA	TRBJ1-4	CSAPNWEGLGEKLFF	TGCAGTGCCCCAAACTGGGAGGGTTTAGGAGAAAAACTGTTTTTT
TRBV5-1	NA	few	TRBJ2-1	CASSLALARQQFF	TGCGCCAGCAGCTTGGCCCTAGCGAGGCAGCAGTTCTTC
TRBV29-1	NA	few	TRBJ2-3	CSVVRVSTDTQYF	TGCAGCGTTGTCCGAGTAAGCACAGATACGCAGTATTTT
TRBV10-3	NA	NA	TRBJ2-7	CAIKGGQGISLAYEQYF	TGTGCCATCAAGGGGGGGCAGGGGATTTCGCTAGCCTACGAGCAGTACTTC
TRBV7-2	NA	NA	TRBJ1-5	CASSFGGEVNQPQHF	TGTGCCAGCAGCTTCGGAGGGGAAGTCAATCAGCCCCAGCATTTT
TRBV4-3	TRBD1	NA	TRBJ2-1	CASSQVVGGTGVNEQFF	TGCGCCAGCAGCCAAGTTGTTGGTGGGACAGGGGTAAATGAGCAGTTCTTC
TRBV29-1	TRBD2	many	TRBJ2-7	CSAMTSGAAREQYF	TGCAGCGCCATGACTAGCGGGGCTGCTAGGGAGCAGTACTTC
TRBV2	TRBD2	NA	TRBJ2-7	CAIGGSLYEQYF	TGTGCCATCGGCGGGAGTCTCTACGAGCAGTACTTC
TRBV20-1	TRBD2	NA	TRBJ2-1	CSARGSGAGAYNEQFF	TGCAGTGCTAGAGGCTCCGGGGCGGGGGCCTACAATGAGCAGTTCTTC
TRBV29-1	NA	NA	TRBJ1-1	CSVEHLSGNTEAFF	TGCAGCGTTGAGCATCTGTCGGGGAACACTGAAGCTTTCTTT
TRBV6-5	NA	NA	TRBJ2-1	CASSSIPGGLLGGNEQFF	TGTGCCAGCAGTTCCATTCCGGGGGGCTTGCTTGGGGGGAATGAGCAGTTCTTC
TRBV6-1	TRBD1	few	TRBJ1-1	CASRLTGSTEAFF	TGTGCCAGCAGGCTGACAGGGTCGACTGAAGCTTTCTTT
TRBV9	NA	few	TRBJ2-1	CASSPVVDFNEQFF	TGTGCCAGCAGCCCCGTTGTGGACTTTAATGAGCAGTTCTTC
TRBV10-3	NA	few	TRBJ2-1	CAISEVTDNEQFF	TGTGCCATCAGTGAGGTGACTGACAATGAGCAGTTCTTC